The 19 T cell receptor beta chains below come from one sample, sequenced in a study of cytomegalovirus exposure and HLA in healthy donors. Repertoires were generated with immunoSEQ multiplex PCR, while TCRdb's copy carries only in-frame clones and drops some. The sample has 78,000 or so clones, 85% to 95% seen once. The specimen sequenced was PBMCs. These receptors came from a woman between 18 and 30 years old in good health and CMV-seropositive.

V is TRBV7-6 and J is TRBJ1-5; D perhaps matches TRBD1 (5 bases). Trimming removed 0 bases at V and 7 bases at J, with 10 bases between. Germline V gives CDR1 SGHVS, CDR2 FNYEAQ. The CDR3 sequence is 14 residues long. CDR3 in amino acids: CASSLAGSGQPQHF. The CDR3, as DNA: TGTGCCAGCAGCTTAGCCGGTTCAGGGCAGCCCCAGCATTTT. Using reference TRBV7-6 and TRBJ1-5 for the parts outside the CDR3, the full variable domain is GAGVSQSPRYKVTKRGQDVALRCDPISGHVSLYWYRQALGQGPEFLTYFNYEAQQDKSGLPNDRFSAERPEGSISTLTIQRTEQRDSAMYRCASSLAGSGQPQHFGDGTRLSIL.

The chain recombines TRBV19 with TRBJ2-1; a weak D match, TRBD1 (5 bases). Between the trimmed V and J ends, which lost 6 bases and 4 bases, there was a span of 16 bases. Germline lookup yields CDR1 LNHDA and CDR2 SQIVND (reference sequence). The CDR3 covers 15 residues. CDR3 in DNA: TGTGCCAGTAGACAAAACTTCGACAGTTACAATGAGCAGTTCTTC. Translated: CASRQNFDSYNEQFF.

The chain uses TRBV6-6 and TRBJ1-2; tentatively, D is TRBD1 (5 bases). The length of the CDR3 is 13 residues. The V end lost 4 bases, the J end lost 5 bases, and 11 bases lay between the germline ends. CDR1 MNHNY and CDR2 SVGAGI come from the germline V gene (reference sequence). The CDR3 spells CASSLMEGYGYTF. In DNA, the CDR3 is TGTGCCAGCAGTTTAATGGAGGGGTATGGCTACACCTTC.

The chain is built from TRBV28 and TRBJ1-2, with TRBD1 identical over 12 bases. Looked up from germline, CDR1 is MDHEN and CDR2 is SYDVKM. Trimming cost V 6 bases and J 1 base; bases outside gene matches: 6. The CDR3 extends over 16 amino acids. The CDR3 reads CASSPGQGAINYGYTF. CDR3 DNA sequence: TGTGCCAGCAGCCCGGGACAGGGGGCAATTAACTATGGCTACACCTTC.

V gene TRBV27 combines with J gene TRBJ2-7; D remains ambiguous. The CDR3 loop spans 14 amino acids. Trimming took 5 bases from V and 6 from J, leaving 17 bases between them. CDR1 is MNHEY and CDR2 is SMNVEV in the germline V gene (reference sequence). CDR3 sequence reads: CASSIQPSMSEQYF. The DNA of the CDR3 is TGTGCCAGCAGTATACAGCCTTCCATGTCCGAGCAGTACTTC.

The chain joins TRBV6-5 to TRBJ1-2; TRBD1 might be the D (5 bases). The V and J ends lost 2 bases and 9 bases respectively, with 10 bases between them. CDR1 and CDR2 from the germline V gene are MNHEY and SVGAGI. The CDR3 length is 12 residues. CDR3 nucleotides: TGTGCCAGCAGTTACGCCCGGGGGAGCTACACCTTC. Translating it yields CASSYARGSYTF.

The chain is built from TRBV2 and TRBJ2-3, with 10 bases matching TRBD2. V gave up 7 bases and J gave up 3 bases; unmatched junction bases: 13. CDR3 length: 17 residues. Germline-derived CDR1 and CDR2 are SNHLY and FYNNEI. The CDR3 loop reads CASKFQRGGRMTDTQYF. CDR3 sequence (DNA): TGTGCCAGCAAGTTCCAGCGGGGGGGCCGAATGACAGATACGCAGTATTTT.

The V and J genes are TRBV28 and TRBJ1-5; tentative D call: TRBD1 (5 bases). This CDR3 spans 13 amino acids. V lost 8 bases and J 2 bases, leaving 10 bases between the germline ends. From germline, CDR1 is MDHEN and CDR2 SYDVKM. The DNA for the CDR3 is TGTGCCAGCGGGGCGGCCGGCAATCAGCCCCAGCATTTT. Amino acid sequence: CASGAAGNQPQHF.

This CDR3 is CASSILSGQGVNYGYTF. DNA for the CDR3: TGTGCCAGTAGTATACTCTCCGGACAGGGGGTTAACTATGGCTACACCTTC. The chain is built from TRBV19 and TRBJ1-2, with 10 positions matching TRBD1. There are 17 residues in the CDR3. The V gene's germline CDR1 is LNHDA and CDR2 SQIVND (reference sequence). V trimming: 2 bases; J trimming: 1 base; junction bases outside the gene matches: 7.

The chain couples TRBV28 to TRBJ2-7; TRBD2 is a possible D gene (6 bases). Germline assignment: CDR1 MDHEN and CDR2 SYDVKM. V shed 6 bases and J shed 7 bases, with 19 bases lying between them. This CDR3 has 14 amino acids. The CDR3 nucleotides are TGTGCCAGCAGGTCGGCCGGGACTCCCTCGGAGCAGTACTTC. The encoded protein is CASRSAGTPSEQYF.

CDR3 amino acids: CASYGTPKLEAFF. CDR3 sequence (DNA): TGTGCCAGCTACGGGACACCTAAATTGGAAGCTTTCTTT. This chain connects TRBV28 to TRBJ1-1, with D tentatively TRBD1 (6 bases). V lost 8 bases and J 8 bases, leaving 18 bases between the germline ends. The germline V gene encodes CDR1 MDHEN and CDR2 SYDVKM. The CDR3 length is 13 residues.

This clone occurred a few times. J is TRBJ2-6 and V is TRBV4-2; D might be TRBD1 (6 bases). Germline CDR1 reads LGHNA; CDR2 reads YNFKEQ. CDR3 length: 16 amino acids. V was shortened by 1 base and J by 0 bases, with 7 bases between the two germline ends. In nucleotides, the CDR3 is TGTGCCAGCAGCCAAGGGGACAACTCTGGGGCCAACGTCCTGACTTTC. This codes for CASSQGDNSGANVLTF.

V and J are TRBV18 and TRBJ1-2; TRBD1 matches 7 bases. The CDR3 consists of 16 residues. Germline V gene data show CDR1 as KGHSH and CDR2 as LQKENI. Trimming cost V 1 base and J 5 bases; bases outside gene matches: 10. The CDR3 region is CASSPRSGTDPYGYTF. CDR3 nucleotide sequence: TGTGCCAGCTCACCACGGTCCGGGACAGATCCGTATGGCTACACCTTC. Full variable domain (remainder filled in from reference TRBV18 and TRBJ1-2): NAGVMQNPRHLVRRRGQEARLRCSPMKGHSHVYWYRQLPEEGLKFMVYLQKENIIDESGMPKERFSAEFPKEGPSILRIQQVVRGDSAAYFCASSPRSGTDPYGYTFGSGTRLTVV.

The V and J genes are TRBV5-5 and TRBJ2-2; 7 nucleotides align to TRBD1. The CDR3 has 17 residues. Looked up from germline, CDR1 is SGHKS and CDR2 is YYEKEE (reference sequence). J gave up 5 bases and V 2 bases, and 12 bases lay outside the gene matches. In nucleotides, the CDR3 is TGTGCCAGCAGCTTCATACCTTCGGCAGGGGGAACCGGGGAGCTGTTTTTT. Translated: CASSFIPSAGGTGELFF.

The rearrangement links TRBV28 to TRBJ2-7; D perhaps matches TRBD1 (6 bases). V lost 5 bases and J 2 bases, leaving 16 bases between the germline ends. This CDR3 spans 15 amino acids. Germline lookup yields CDR1 MDHEN and CDR2 SYDVKM. CDR3 sequence (DNA): TGTGCCAGCAGTCTACAATCGACAGGAACCTACGAGCAGTACTTC. It specifies CASSLQSTGTYEQYF.

V and J are TRBV5-1 and TRBJ2-1, with TRBD2 matching 9 bases. The CDR3 is made up of 17 amino acids. Germline CDR1 SGHRS, CDR2 YFSETQ. V was pared by 5 bases and J by 5 bases, with 14 bases of the junction left unmatched. The CDR3 nucleotides read TGCGCCAGCAGTCAATCTTGGAGGCGGGAGGGGGACAATGAGCAGTTCTTC. Protein product: CASSQSWRREGDNEQFF.

The chain is built from TRBV28 and TRBJ2-6, with D unresolved. Trimming left V 9 bases short and J 1 base short, with 7 bases between. Germline CDR1 and CDR2: MDHEN and SYDVKM. CDR3 length: 13 residues. The CDR3 nucleotides read TGTGCCAGTCGACTTTCTGGGGCCAACGTCCTGACTTTC. Residues: CASRLSGANVLTF.

V usage is TRBV19 and J usage is TRBJ2-7; 9 nucleotides agree with TRBD2. The CDR3 runs 14 residues. V was clipped by 6 bases and J by 7 bases; unmatched bases: 10. Per the germline V gene, CDR1 is LNHDA and CDR2 is SQIVND (reference sequence). CDR3 bases: TGTGCCAGTAGCACTTTAGCGGGGGCGATGGAGCAGTACTTC. Its protein product is CASSTLAGAMEQYF. Together with reference TRBV19 and TRBJ2-7, the CDR3 gives the full variable domain: DGGITQSPKYLFRKEGQNVTLSCEQNLNHDAMYWYRQDPGQGLRLIYYSQIVNDFQKGDIAEGYSVSREKKESFPLTVTSAQKNPTAFYLCASSTLAGAMEQYFGPGTRLTVT.

Regarding this clone: At one boundary the junction diverges from the germline segment, which might be a read error. This chain joins TRBV14 and TRBJ2-7, with a weak D call TRBD2 (5 bases). The CDR3 is 13 amino acids. Per germline, CDR1 SGHDN and CDR2 FVKESK. The CDR3 nucleotides are TGTGCCAGCAGCCACAGAGGGCCTTACGGGCAGTACTTC. It specifies CASSHRGPYGQYF.